A single T cell receptor (beta chain) is shown here with its context. What it binds is unknown. This record belongs to a study of cytomegalovirus exposure and HLA in healthy donors. Across the study: Among the approximately 420 donors who were genotyped, 81% fell in the genetic ancestry cluster that is associated with self-reported Caucasian donors.

The trim removed 1 base at V and 7 bases at J, leaving 8 bases unmatched. Germline V lookup: CDR1 SGHDN, CDR2 FVKESK. There are 16 residues in the CDR3. Study observations and caveats: For most subjects, TCR beta sequences were reported to predict HLA-A and HLA-B alleles with accuracy.

This PCR relied on a set of 60 Vbeta primers and 13 Jbeta primers. Some clones are missing from TCRdb's copy, which holds only in-frame ones; the method was immunoSEQ multiplex PCR. The sample holds 150,000 to 200,000 clones, around three quarters seen once. Sequencing was done on a sample of PBMCs. The origin of this receptor is a woman in her 30s in good health and CMV-seronegative. The chain has TRBV14 and TRBJ2-7; 12 bases agree with TRBD1. The CDR3 loop is CASSQGTGTGGGEQYF. The DNA for the CDR3 is TGTGCCAGCAGCCAAGGCACCGGGACAGGGGGCGGTGAGCAGTACTTC.